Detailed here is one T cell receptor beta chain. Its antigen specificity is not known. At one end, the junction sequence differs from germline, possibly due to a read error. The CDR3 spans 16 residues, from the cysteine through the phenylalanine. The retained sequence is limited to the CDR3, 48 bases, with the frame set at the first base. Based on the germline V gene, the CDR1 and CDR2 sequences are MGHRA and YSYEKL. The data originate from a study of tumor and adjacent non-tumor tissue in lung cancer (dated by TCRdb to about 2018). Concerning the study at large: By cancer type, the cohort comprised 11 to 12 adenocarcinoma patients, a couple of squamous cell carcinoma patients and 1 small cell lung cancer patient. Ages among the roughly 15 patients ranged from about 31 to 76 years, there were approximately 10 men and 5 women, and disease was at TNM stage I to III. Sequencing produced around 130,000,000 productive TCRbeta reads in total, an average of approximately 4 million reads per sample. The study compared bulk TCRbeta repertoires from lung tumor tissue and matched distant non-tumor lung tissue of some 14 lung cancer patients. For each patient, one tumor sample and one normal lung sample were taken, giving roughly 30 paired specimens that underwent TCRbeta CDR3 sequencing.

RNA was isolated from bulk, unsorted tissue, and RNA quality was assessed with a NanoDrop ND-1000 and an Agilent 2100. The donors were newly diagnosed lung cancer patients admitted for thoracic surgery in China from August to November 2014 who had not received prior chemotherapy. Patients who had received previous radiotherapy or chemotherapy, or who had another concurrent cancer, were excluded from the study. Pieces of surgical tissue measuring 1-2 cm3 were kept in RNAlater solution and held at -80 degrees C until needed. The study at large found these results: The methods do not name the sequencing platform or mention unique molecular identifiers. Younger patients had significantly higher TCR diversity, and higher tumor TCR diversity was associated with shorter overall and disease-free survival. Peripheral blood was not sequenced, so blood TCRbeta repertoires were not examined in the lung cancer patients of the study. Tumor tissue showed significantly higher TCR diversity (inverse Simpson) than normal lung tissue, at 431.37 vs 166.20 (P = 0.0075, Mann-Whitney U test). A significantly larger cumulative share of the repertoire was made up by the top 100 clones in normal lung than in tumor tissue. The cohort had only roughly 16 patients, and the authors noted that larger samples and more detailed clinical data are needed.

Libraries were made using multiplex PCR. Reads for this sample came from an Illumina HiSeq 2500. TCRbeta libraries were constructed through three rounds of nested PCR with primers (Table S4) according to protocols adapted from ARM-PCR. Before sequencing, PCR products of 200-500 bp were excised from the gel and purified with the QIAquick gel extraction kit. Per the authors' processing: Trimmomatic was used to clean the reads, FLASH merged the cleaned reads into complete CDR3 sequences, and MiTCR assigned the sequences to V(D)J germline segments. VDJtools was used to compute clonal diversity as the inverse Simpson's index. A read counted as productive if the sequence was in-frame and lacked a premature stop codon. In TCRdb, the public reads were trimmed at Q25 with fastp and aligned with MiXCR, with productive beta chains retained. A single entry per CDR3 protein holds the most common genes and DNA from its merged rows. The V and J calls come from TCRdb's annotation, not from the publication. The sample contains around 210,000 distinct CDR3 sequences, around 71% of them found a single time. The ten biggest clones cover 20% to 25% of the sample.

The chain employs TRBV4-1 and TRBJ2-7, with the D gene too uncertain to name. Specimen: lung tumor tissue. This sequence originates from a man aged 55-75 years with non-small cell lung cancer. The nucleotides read TGCGCCAGCAGCCAAGATTTTCCAGGTAGCTCCTACGAGCAGCACTTC. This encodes CASSQDFPGSSYEQHF.